These 16 T cell receptor beta chains were all obtained from the same sample, sequenced in a study of blood T cell repertoires in COVID-19. Produced via immunoSEQ multiplex PCR; TCRdb's table is partial and in-frame only. The sample lists 250,000 to 300,000 clones; about 88% were seen once. Sequenced input: peripheral blood. Receptors were obtained from a woman in her 70s with COVID-19, enrolled during active disease.

The CDR3 loop reads CASSSPGGSENEQYF. CDR3 nucleotides: TGTGCCAGCAGCTCGCCAGGGGGGTCGGAGAACGAGCAGTACTTC. The rearrangement links TRBV7-9 to TRBJ2-7, with D possibly being TRBD1 (7 bases). The V end lost 4 bases, the J end lost 5 bases, and 18 bases lay between the germline ends. CDR1 and CDR2 (germline): SEHNR, FQNEAQ (reference sequence). The CDR3 sequence is 15 residues long.

This rearrangement joins TRBV3-1 (or the pseudogene TRBV3-2) to TRBJ1-1, with 7 bases matching TRBD1. J lost 3 bases, V lost 4 bases, and 5 bases had no gene match. Germline CDR1 and CDR2: LGHDT and YNNKEL (reference sequence). The CDR3 loop spans 14 amino acids. The CDR3 DNA reads TGTGCCAGCAGCCTGACAGACAGGGACACTGAAGCTTTCTTT. It specifies CASSLTDRDTEAFF.

This sequence joins TRBV7-8 and TRBJ1-5, with D tentatively TRBD1 (6 bases). The V end was cut by 1 base, the J end by 4 bases, with 14 bases between. CDR3 length: 16 residues. The germline gives CDR1 SGHVS, CDR2 FQNEAQ. CDR3: CASSLDRVKGNQPQHF. In nucleotides, the CDR3 is TGTGCCAGCAGCTTAGACAGGGTAAAGGGAAATCAGCCCCAGCATTTT.

A few counts support this clone. The rearrangement uses TRBV4-3 and TRBJ1-2; 8 bases line up with TRBD1. Germline values: CDR1 LGHNA, CDR2 YSLEER. The CDR3 is made up of 14 amino acids. V dropped 0 bases and J dropped 5; count of bases not matched to a gene: 2. CDR3 loop: CASSQETGEYGYTF. The CDR3 nucleotides are TGCGCCAGCAGCCAAGAGACAGGGGAATATGGCTACACCTTC.

CDR3 sequence reads: CASSFLRDNEQYF. The CDR3 bases are TGTGCCAGCAGCTTCCTCCGGGACAACGAGCAGTACTTC. The chain has TRBV7-8 and TRBJ2-7, with D possibly being TRBD1 (6 bases). The CDR3 covers 13 residues. V lost 3 bases and J 5 bases, leaving 11 bases between the germline ends. CDR1 is SGHVS, CDR2 FQNEAQ, per germline. Full variable domain (remainder filled in from reference TRBV7-8 and TRBJ2-7): GAGVSQSPRYKVAKRGQDVALRCDPISGHVSLFWYQQALGQGPEFLTYFQNEAQLDKSGLPSDRFFAERPEGSVSTLKIQRTQQEDSAVYLCASSFLRDNEQYFGPGTRLTVT.

The chain carries TRBV21-1 and TRBJ1-5. TRBV21-1 is given as a pseudogene. The CDR3 contains 15 residues. The CDR3 protein is CASSRGGAGNQPQHF. Written as DNA, the CDR3 is TGTGCCAGCAGCAGAGGGGGGGCTGGCAATCAGCCCCAGCATTTT.

The V and J genes are TRBV7-2 and TRBJ2-5, with D possibly matching TRBD1 (7 bases). Germline V gene data show CDR1 as SGHTA and CDR2 as FQGNSA. The CDR3 is 14 residues long. V was clipped by 3 bases and J by 5 bases, with 13 bases between them. The CDR3 loop is CASSFQGGRETQYF. The CDR3 coding sequence is TGTGCCAGCAGCTTTCAGGGGGGTCGGGAGACCCAGTACTTC.

This clone was seen only a few times. The chain carries TRBV29-1 and TRBJ1-1, with 9 bases identical to TRBD1. The germline V gene encodes CDR1 SQVTM and CDR2 ANQGSEA. With V trimmed by 7 bases and J by 4 bases, 7 bases remained unmatched. The length of the CDR3 is 13 residues. DNA for the CDR3: TGCAGCGCAAGGGAGACAGGGGGCACTGAAGCTTTCTTT. Translation: CSARETGGTEAFF.

The chain combines TRBV5-6 with TRBJ1-1; 9 nucleotides align to TRBD1. Germline CDR1 reads SGHDT; CDR2 reads YYEEEE. The CDR3 runs 15 residues. After removal of 0 bases from V and 3 bases from J, the junction contained 3 bases not matched to a gene. For the CDR3, the DNA is TGTGCCAGCAGCTTGGTTTGGACAGGGGACACTGAAGCTTTCTTT. Its translation: CASSLVWTGDTEAFF.

V is TRBV10-3 and J is TRBJ2-7, with 12 nucleotides matching TRBD1. This CDR3 is 16 amino acids long. V lost 2 bases, J lost 7 bases, and 9 bases stayed unmatched. Germline-derived CDR1 and CDR2 are ENHRY and SYGVKD. The CDR3 nucleotides are TGTGCCATCAGTGAGGGACGGGACAGGGGGCTGGGTGAGCAGTACTTC. It translates to CAISEGRDRGLGEQYF.

The chain carries TRBV5-1 and TRBJ2-3, with a weak D call TRBD2 (7 bases). V dropped 9 bases and J dropped 6 bases, with 17 bases sitting between them. From germline, CDR1 is SGHRS and CDR2 YFSETQ. The CDR3 runs to 13 residues. The CDR3 bases are TGCGCCACCAATACGGGGGGCAGGGATACGCAGTATTTT. Translated: CATNTGGRDTQYF. The complete variable domain, with remaining parts taken from reference TRBV5-1 and TRBJ2-3, reads KAGVTQTPRYLIKTRGQQVTLSCSPISGHRSVSWYQQTPGQGLQFLFEYFSETQRNKGNFPGRFSGRQFSNSRSEMNVSTLELGDSALYLCATNTGGRDTQYFGPGTRLTVL.

Here the CDR3 reads CASSVSRGSQETQYF. CDR3 coding DNA: TGTGCCAGCAGCGTTTCGCGGGGATCCCAAGAGACCCAGTACTTC. V gene TRBV9 combines with J gene TRBJ2-5; D is perhaps TRBD2 (6 bases). The CDR3 totals 15 residues. V dropped 2 bases and J dropped 1 base, with 12 bases sitting between them. Germline assignment: CDR1 SGDLS and CDR2 YYNGEE.

This chain links TRBV27 with TRBJ1-2; weak D call: TRBD1 (5 bases). V was shortened by 6 bases and J by 4 bases, with 18 bases between the two germline ends. Germline V gene lookup returns CDR1 MNHEY and CDR2 SMNVEV (reference sequence). The CDR3 is 15 amino acids. The CDR3 region has the DNA TGTGCCAGCAGCCCGCAGGGCCTCGAGCCCTATGGCTACACCTTC. Its protein is CASSPQGLEPYGYTF.

The chain employs TRBV2 and TRBJ1-4; D possibly corresponds to TRBD1 (5 bases). The germline V gene encodes CDR1 SNHLY and CDR2 FYNNEI. V dropped 3 bases and J dropped 3 bases, with 8 bases sitting between them. The CDR3 sequence is 14 residues long. DNA for the CDR3: TGTGCCAGCAGTGATCCCAGGGCTAATGAAAAACTGTTTTTT. It translates to CASSDPRANEKLFF.

The chain couples TRBV5-8 to TRBJ2-7; the match to TRBD1 covers 8 bases. Germline V CDR1 and CDR2: SGHTS, YDEGEE. V shed 3 bases, J shed 7 bases, and the junction held 9 bases outside the gene matches. CDR3 size: 14 residues. The CDR3, as DNA: TGTGCCAGCAGCTCAGACCAGGGGGCGGGGGAGCAGTACTTC. It specifies CASSSDQGAGEQYF.

V and J are TRBV5-1 and TRBJ1-2, with D hard to call. CDR1 and CDR2 (germline): SGHRS, YFSETQ. V shed 4 bases and J shed 7 bases, with 11 bases lying between them. CDR3 length: 12 residues. The CDR3 is CASSPRTSGYTF. CDR3 bases: TGCGCCAGCAGCCCGCGAACCTCTGGCTACACCTTC. Full variable domain (rest looked up from reference TRBV5-1 and TRBJ1-2): KAGVTQTPRYLIKTRGQQVTLSCSPISGHRSVSWYQQTPGQGLQFLFEYFSETQRNKGNFPGRFSGRQFSNSRSEMNVSTLELGDSALYLCASSPRTSGYTFGSGTRLTVV.